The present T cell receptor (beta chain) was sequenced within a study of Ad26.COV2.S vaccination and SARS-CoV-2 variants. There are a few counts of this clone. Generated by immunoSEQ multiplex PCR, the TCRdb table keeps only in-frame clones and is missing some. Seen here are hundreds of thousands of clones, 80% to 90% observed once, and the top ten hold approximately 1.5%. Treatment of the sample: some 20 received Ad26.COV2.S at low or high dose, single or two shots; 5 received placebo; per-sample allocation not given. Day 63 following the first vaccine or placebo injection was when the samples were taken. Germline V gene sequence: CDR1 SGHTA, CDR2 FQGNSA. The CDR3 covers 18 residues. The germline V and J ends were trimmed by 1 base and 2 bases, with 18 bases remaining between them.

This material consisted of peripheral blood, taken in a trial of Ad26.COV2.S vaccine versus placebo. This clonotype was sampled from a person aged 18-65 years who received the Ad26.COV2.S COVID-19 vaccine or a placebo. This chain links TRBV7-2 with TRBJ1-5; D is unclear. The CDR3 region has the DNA TGTGCCAGCAGCTTAGACCTATCCCCCGGGTGGGGCAATCAGCCCCAGCATTTT. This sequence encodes CASSLDLSPGWGNQPQHF.